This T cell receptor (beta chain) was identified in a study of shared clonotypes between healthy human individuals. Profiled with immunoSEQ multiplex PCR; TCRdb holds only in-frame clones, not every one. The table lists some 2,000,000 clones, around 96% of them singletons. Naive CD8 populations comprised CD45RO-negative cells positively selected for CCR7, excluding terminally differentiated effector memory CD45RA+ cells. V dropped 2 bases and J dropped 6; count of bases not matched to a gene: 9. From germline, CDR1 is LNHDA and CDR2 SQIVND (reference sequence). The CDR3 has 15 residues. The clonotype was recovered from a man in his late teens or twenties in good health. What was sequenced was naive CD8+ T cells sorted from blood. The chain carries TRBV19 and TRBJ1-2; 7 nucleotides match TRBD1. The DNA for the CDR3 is TGTGCCAGTAGTATACTTCCCGTCGACAGGGATGGCTACACCTTC. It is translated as CASSILPVDRDGYTF.